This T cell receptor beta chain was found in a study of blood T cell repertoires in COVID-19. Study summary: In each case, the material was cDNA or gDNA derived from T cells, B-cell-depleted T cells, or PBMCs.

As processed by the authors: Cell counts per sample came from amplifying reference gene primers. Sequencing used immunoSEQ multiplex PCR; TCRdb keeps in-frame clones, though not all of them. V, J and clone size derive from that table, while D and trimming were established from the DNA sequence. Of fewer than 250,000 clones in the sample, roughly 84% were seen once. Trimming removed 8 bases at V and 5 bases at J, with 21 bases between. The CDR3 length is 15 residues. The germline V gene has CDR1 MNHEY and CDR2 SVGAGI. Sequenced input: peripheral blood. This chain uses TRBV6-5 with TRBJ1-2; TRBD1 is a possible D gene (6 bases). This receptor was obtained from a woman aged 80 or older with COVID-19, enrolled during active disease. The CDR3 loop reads CASARTGRSEYGYTF. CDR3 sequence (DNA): TGTGCCAGCGCACGAACAGGGCGTTCAGAATATGGCTACACCTTC.